These 27 T cell receptor beta chains came from one sample sequenced in a study of blood T cells in healthy people across ages. The second PCR ran about 6 to 12 cycles with a sample-barcoded 5' primer and J-beta primers. MiXCR, applied by TCRdb to the 5' RACE reads, yields one record per CDR3 protein. The sample lists 750,000 to 850,000 distinct CDR3 sequences, more than 20% occurring once. This sample also appeared in a second study, on T cells of mothers and their children.

The sample consisted of blood. Receptors originate from a boy aged 5-17 years in good health.

The rearrangement uses TRBV29-1 and TRBJ2-7; 7 nucleotides line up with TRBD2. Germline CDR1 SQVTM, CDR2 ANQGSEA. The J segment lost 2 bases and the V segment lost 0 bases, leaving 13 bases of the junction unmatched. The CDR3 contains 17 residues. The CDR3 loop is CSVEDWEGGRRTYEQYF. CDR3 sequence (DNA): TGCAGCGTTGAAGACTGGGAGGGAGGCAGGAGGACCTACGAGCAGTACTTC.

This clonotype was recorded a few times. The chain employs TRBV7-9 and TRBJ2-2, with D hard to call. Looked up from germline, CDR1 is SEHNR and CDR2 is FQNEAQ (reference sequence). There are 17 residues in the CDR3. V lost 6 bases and J lost 0, with 17 bases in between. The CDR3 coding sequence is TGTGCCAGCAGTCCCATCTTAGTCCTTACGAACACCGGGGAGCTGTTTTTT. This sequence encodes CASSPILVLTNTGELFF.

This clonotype has more than one count but fewer than ten. This chain joins TRBV2 and TRBJ1-4, with TRBD1 matching 8 bases. Losses at the gene ends were 4 bases for V and 8 bases for J; bases not matched to a gene: 6. From germline, CDR1 is SNHLY and CDR2 FYNNEI. The CDR3 is made up of 14 amino acids. The CDR3 DNA is TGTGCCAGCAGTGCAGGGGGCGTCCGAGAAAAACTGTTTTTT. It is translated as CASSAGGVREKLFF.

Here the CDR3 reads CASSSGLPEDEQYF. CDR3 coding DNA: TGCGCCAGCAGCTCCGGACTGCCCGAGGACGAGCAGTACTTC. This chain connects TRBV4-3 to TRBJ2-7, with D possibly matching TRBD2 (5 bases). The germline V gene has CDR1 LGHNA and CDR2 YSLEER. CDR3 length equals 14 residues. Trimming removed 5 bases at V and 5 bases at J, with 16 bases between.

The chain recombines TRBV5-1 with TRBJ1-1, with 7 bases identical to TRBD1. Germline assignment: CDR1 SGHRS and CDR2 YFSETQ. The ends lost 3 bases at V and 8 bases at J; junction bases unmatched: 10. The CDR3 sequence is 14 residues long. CDR3 coding DNA: TGCGCCAGCAGCTCGGAGACAGGGATCTTCGAAGCTTTCTTT. This translates into CASSSETGIFEAFF.

This chain uses TRBV29-1 with TRBJ2-1, with TRBD2 matching over 12 bases. After removal of 8 bases from V and 3 bases from J, the junction contained 5 bases not matched to a gene. Germline CDR1 and CDR2: SQVTM and ANQGSEA. This CDR3 spans 14 amino acids. This CDR3 is CSISLAGGYNEQFF. The CDR3 DNA is TGCAGCATCTCACTAGCGGGAGGCTACAATGAGCAGTTCTTC.

This chain connects TRBV4-1 to TRBJ2-5, with D perhaps given as TRBD1 or TRBD2 (5 bases each). Germline assignment: CDR1 MGHRA and CDR2 YSYEKL. This CDR3 has 16 residues. Trimming took 0 bases from V and 5 from J, leaving 16 bases between them. In nucleotides, the CDR3 is TGCGCCAGCAGCCAAGATCCGGGACCCGGTAGGGAGACCCAGTACTTC. This encodes CASSQDPGPGRETQYF.

The V call is TRBV3-1, the J call TRBJ1-2; unclear D gene. The germline CDR1 and CDR2 sequences are LGHDT and YNNKEL (reference sequence). V was pared by 3 bases and J by 4 bases, with 18 bases between. CDR3 length: 16 residues. The CDR3 region is CASSHEIGPATYGYTF. The CDR3 DNA sequence: TGTGCCAGCAGCCATGAGATAGGTCCGGCGACCTATGGCTACACCTTC.

This rearrangement joins TRBV7-9 to TRBJ2-1, with unresolved D. CDR3 length equals 15 residues. Germline lookup yields CDR1 SEHNR and CDR2 FQNEAQ (reference sequence). V was shortened by 4 bases and J by 0 bases, with 10 bases between the two germline ends. This CDR3 is CASSSARTSYNEQFF. CDR3 nucleotides: TGTGCCAGCAGCTCTGCCCGGACCTCCTACAATGAGCAGTTCTTC.

J is TRBJ2-7 and V is TRBV29-1; no clear D. The CDR3 is 12 residues long. Germline V lookup: CDR1 SQVTM, CDR2 ANQGSEA. V shed 4 bases and J shed 2 bases, with 9 bases lying between them. CDR3 protein: CSVAYMPYEQYF. Written as DNA, the CDR3 is TGCAGCGTTGCTTACATGCCCTACGAGCAGTACTTC.

The rearrangement joins TRBV7-9 to TRBJ1-4; 7 nucleotides match TRBD1. The CDR3 length is 14 residues. Germline lookup yields CDR1 SEHNR and CDR2 FQNEAQ (reference sequence). The V gene end was trimmed by 7 bases and the J gene end by 8 bases; junction bases not matched to a gene: 10. For the CDR3, the DNA is TGTGCCAGCACCGAGTCCGGGACAGACGAAAAACTGTTTTTT. Encoded protein: CASTESGTDEKLFF.

This clonotype was picked up a small number of times. The chain joins TRBV10-3 to TRBJ2-5; D possibly corresponds to TRBD2 (6 bases). The better agreement between TRBJ2-7 and the DNA end casts doubt on the J call. The germline gives CDR1 ENHRY, CDR2 SYGVKD. This CDR3 comprises 15 residues. CDR3 protein: CAISGEGLENYEQYF. CDR3 bases: TGTGCCATCTCGGGGGAAGGGCTTGAGAATTACGAGCAGTACTTC.

This clonotype was counted only a few times. This rearrangement joins TRBV19 to TRBJ2-7; weak D call: TRBD1 (6 bases). CDR1 and CDR2 from the germline V gene are LNHDA and SQIVND (reference sequence). There are 13 residues in the CDR3. V gave up 6 bases and J gave up 3 bases, with 12 bases separating them. The CDR3 nucleotides read TGTGCCAGTAGCTACAGGGAACTCTACGAGCAGTACTTC. It encodes CASSYRELYEQYF.

There are a few counts of this clonotype. CDR3 in amino acids: CASSVVFGLQGSNTGELFF. As DNA, the CDR3 is TGTGCCAGCAGCGTAGTCTTCGGGCTACAGGGGTCGAACACCGGGGAGCTGTTTTTT. The chain carries TRBV9 and TRBJ2-2; 7 positions agree with TRBD1. J lost 0 bases, V lost 0 bases, and 11 bases had no gene match. The germline V gene encodes CDR1 SGDLS and CDR2 YYNGEE. The CDR3 is made up of 19 amino acids.

This clonotype was observed a handful of times. The genes are TRBV6-5 and TRBJ2-4; tentative D call: TRBD2 (6 bases). The CDR3 runs to 19 residues. V was pared by 0 bases and J by 0 bases, with 18 bases between. The germline V gene encodes CDR1 MNHEY and CDR2 SVGAGI. CDR3 sequence: CASSYSRAGGRIAKNIQYF. For the CDR3, the DNA is TGTGCCAGCAGTTACTCCCGAGCTGGGGGGAGGATAGCCAAAAACATTCAGTACTTC.

Points on this clonotype: The CDR3 ends on some other residue instead of the conserved phenylalanine or tryptophan, so this is likely a read error. The chain carries TRBV20-1 and TRBJ2-5, with 8 bases identical to TRBD1. The CDR3 has 15 residues. Germline values: CDR1 DFQATT, CDR2 SNEGSKA (reference sequence). V was clipped by 0 bases and J by 8 bases; unmatched bases: 11. This CDR3 is CSAREPLGQGITQYL. CDR3 sequence (DNA): TGCAGTGCTAGAGAACCTCTAGGACAGGGTATTACCCAGTACCTC.

The chain employs TRBV4-3 and TRBJ2-3, with 7 bases fitting TRBD2. With 0 bases clipped from V and 0 bases from J, the junction kept 3 bases outside the gene matches. This CDR3 contains 16 residues. CDR1 and CDR2 (germline): LGHNA, YSLEER. The DNA of the CDR3 is TGCGCCAGCAGCCAAGAAGTAGCGGGTAGCACAGATACGCAGTATTTT. Its protein is CASSQEVAGSTDTQYF.

The V gene is TRBV20-1, the J gene TRBJ1-4; weak D call: TRBD1 (6 bases). Trimming shortened V by 3 bases and J by 2 bases, and 10 bases separated the two germline ends. The CDR3 contains 14 residues. The germline gives CDR1 DFQATT, CDR2 SNEGSKA (reference sequence). This chain's CDR3 is CSASRGATNEKLFF. CDR3 DNA: TGCAGTGCTAGCAGGGGTGCTACTAATGAAAAACTGTTTTTT.

Comments on this clonotype: Because the CDR3 is missing its conserved closing phenylalanine or tryptophan, this is likely a read error. The chain links TRBV29-1 to TRBJ1-4; 8 bases fit TRBD1. The germline V gene encodes CDR1 SQVTM and CDR2 ANQGSEA. The CDR3 length is 14 residues. This CDR3 is CSAETETGAEKLFV. In DNA form, the CDR3 reads TGCAGCGCTGAAACCGAGACAGGGGCGGAAAAACTGTTTGTT.

The chain combines TRBV5-1 with TRBJ2-5; the D gene is possibly TRBD1 (6 bases). The CDR3 loop spans 15 amino acids. V dropped 0 bases and J dropped 5 bases, with 14 bases sitting between them. The germline gives CDR1 SGHRS, CDR2 YFSETQ. CDR3: CASSLVRGMRETQYF. The CDR3 DNA reads as TGCGCCAGCAGCTTGGTGAGGGGGATGCGCGAGACCCAGTACTTC.

This chain links TRBV4-1 with TRBJ2-5, with D possibly matching TRBD2 (6 bases). This CDR3 is built from 17 residues. Trimming took 1 base from V and 5 from J, leaving 20 bases between them. Germline values: CDR1 MGHRA, CDR2 YSYEKL. DNA of the CDR3: TGCGCCAGCAGCCAAGGAGGGAGTCCGGGACTCCATGAGACCCAGTACTTC. Residues: CASSQGGSPGLHETQYF.

The chain has TRBV5-1 and TRBJ2-3; D gene ambiguous. The germline V gene has CDR1 SGHRS and CDR2 YFSETQ. The CDR3 is 14 residues long. Trimming stripped 4 bases from V and 4 bases from J, with 13 bases between. In nucleotides, the CDR3 is TGCGCCAGCAGCCTTGAATTCTCGGCAGATACGCAGTATTTT. Translated: CASSLEFSADTQYF.

This clonotype was counted a few times. The chain recombines TRBV7-9 with TRBJ2-5, with D unclear. The CDR3 covers 14 residues. The ends were cut back, 4 bases at V and 0 bases at J, with 9 bases in the middle. Germline V gene data show CDR1 as SEHNR and CDR2 as FQNEAQ (reference sequence). Here the CDR3 DNA reads TGTGCCAGCAGCTCTGAAGTTAACCAAGAGACCCAGTACTTC. Translated: CASSSEVNQETQYF.

The chain employs TRBV29-1 and TRBJ2-3; TRBD2 matches at 8 bases. J lost 2 bases, V lost 6 bases, and 4 bases had no gene match. Per the germline V gene, CDR1 is SQVTM and CDR2 is ANQGSEA. This CDR3 is 13 amino acids long. CDR3 coding DNA: TGCAGCGTAGCGGGGGCTAACACAGATACGCAGTATTTT. Amino acid sequence: CSVAGANTDTQYF.

As to this clonotype: Germline and junction disagree at one end, which may indicate a read error. The J gene is TRBJ2-2, the V gene TRBV5-1; TRBD2 matches at 8 bases. Germline CDR1 is SGHRS and CDR2 is YFSETQ. CDR3 size: 19 residues. The CDR3 DNA follows: TGCGCCAGCAGCTTGGAGCGGGTTCTAGCGGGCCCGAACGCCGGGGAGCTGTTTTTT. Protein product: CASSLERVLAGPNAGELFF.

The V gene is TRBV7-9, the J gene TRBJ1-4; no reliable D call. V lost 1 base and J 5 bases, leaving 17 bases between the germline ends. Germline V gene data show CDR1 as SEHNR and CDR2 as FQNEAQ (reference sequence). The CDR3 has 17 amino acids. The CDR3 spells CASSLGVRQATNEKLFF. Written as DNA, the CDR3 is TGTGCCAGCAGCTTAGGAGTGCGGCAGGCGACGAATGAAAAACTGTTTTTT.

The chain links TRBV7-2 to TRBJ2-5; TRBD2 matches at 11 bases. The DNA end is more similar to TRBJ2-1, so the J call may be wrong. Germline V gene lookup returns CDR1 SGHTA and CDR2 FQGNSA. The CDR3 spans 16 residues. CDR3 sequence reads: CASSLVTSGSGNEQFF. The CDR3 nucleotides are TGTGCCAGCAGCTTAGTCACTAGCGGGAGTGGCAATGAGCAGTTCTTC.